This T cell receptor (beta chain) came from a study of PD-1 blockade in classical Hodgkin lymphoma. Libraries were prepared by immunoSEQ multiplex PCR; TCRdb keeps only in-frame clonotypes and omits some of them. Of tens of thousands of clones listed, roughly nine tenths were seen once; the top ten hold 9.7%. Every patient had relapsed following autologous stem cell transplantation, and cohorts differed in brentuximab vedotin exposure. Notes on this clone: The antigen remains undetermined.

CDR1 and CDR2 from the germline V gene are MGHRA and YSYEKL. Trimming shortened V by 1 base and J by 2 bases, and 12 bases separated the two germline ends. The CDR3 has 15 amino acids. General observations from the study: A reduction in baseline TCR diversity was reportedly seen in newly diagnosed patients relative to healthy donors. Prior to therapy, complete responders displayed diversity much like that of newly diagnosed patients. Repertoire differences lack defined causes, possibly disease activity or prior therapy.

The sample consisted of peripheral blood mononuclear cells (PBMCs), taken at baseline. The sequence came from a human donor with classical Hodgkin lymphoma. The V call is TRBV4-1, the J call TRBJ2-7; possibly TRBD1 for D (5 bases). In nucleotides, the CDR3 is TGCGCCAGCAGCCAAGGACAGCTAGGTCCCTACGAGCAGTACTTC. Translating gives CASSQGQLGPYEQYF.